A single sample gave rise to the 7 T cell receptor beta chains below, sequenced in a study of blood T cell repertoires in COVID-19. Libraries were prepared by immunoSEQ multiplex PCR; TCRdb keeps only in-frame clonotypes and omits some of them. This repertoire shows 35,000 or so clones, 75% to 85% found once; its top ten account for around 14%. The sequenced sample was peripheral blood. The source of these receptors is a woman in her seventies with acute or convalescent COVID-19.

CDR3 DNA sequence: TGTGCCAGCAGCTCTACGGGACAGGGGATATATGAGCAGTTCTTC. Translating gives CASSSTGQGIYEQFF. The chain uses TRBV11-2 and TRBJ2-1; 10 bases line up with TRBD1. This CDR3 is built from 15 residues. V shed 4 bases, J shed 8 bases, and the junction held 8 bases outside the gene matches. Germline V CDR1 and CDR2: SGHAT, FQNNGV.

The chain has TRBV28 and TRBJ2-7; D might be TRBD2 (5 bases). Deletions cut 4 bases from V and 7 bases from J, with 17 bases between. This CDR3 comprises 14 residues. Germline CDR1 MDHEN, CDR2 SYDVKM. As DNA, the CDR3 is TGTGCCAGCAGTTCCGCCCCTTCAGAGGGAGAGCAGTACTTC. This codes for CASSSAPSEGEQYF. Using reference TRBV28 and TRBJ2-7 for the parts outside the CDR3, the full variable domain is DVKVTQSSRYLVKRTGEKVFLECVQDMDHENMFWYRQDPGLGLRLIYFSYDVKMKEKGDIPEGYSVSREKKERFSLILESASTNQTSMYLCASSSAPSEGEQYFGPGTRLTVT.

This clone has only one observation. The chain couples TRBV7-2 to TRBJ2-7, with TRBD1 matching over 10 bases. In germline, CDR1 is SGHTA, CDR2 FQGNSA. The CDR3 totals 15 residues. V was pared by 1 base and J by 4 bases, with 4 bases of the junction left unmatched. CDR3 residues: CASSLGGTGDYEQYF. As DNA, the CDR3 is TGTGCCAGCAGCTTAGGCGGGACAGGGGATTACGAGCAGTACTTC. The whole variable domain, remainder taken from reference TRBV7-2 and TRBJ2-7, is GAGVSQSPSNKVTEKGKDVELRCDPISGHTALYWYRQSLGQGLEFLIYFQGNSAPDKSGLPSDRFSAERTGGSVSTLTIQRTQQEDSAVYLCASSLGGTGDYEQYFGPGTRLTVT.

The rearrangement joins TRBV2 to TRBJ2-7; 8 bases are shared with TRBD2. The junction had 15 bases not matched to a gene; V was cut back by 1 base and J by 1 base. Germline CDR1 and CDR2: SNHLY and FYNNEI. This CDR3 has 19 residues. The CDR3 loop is CASSEVWARAGVRSYEQYF. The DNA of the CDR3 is TGTGCCAGCAGTGAAGTGTGGGCCCGAGCGGGAGTCCGTTCCTACGAGCAGTACTTC.

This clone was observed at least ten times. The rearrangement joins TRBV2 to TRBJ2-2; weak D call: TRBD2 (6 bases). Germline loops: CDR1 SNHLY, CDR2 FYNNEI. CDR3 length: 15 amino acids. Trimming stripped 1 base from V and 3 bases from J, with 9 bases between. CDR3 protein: CASSEGGDHTGELFF. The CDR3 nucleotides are TGTGCCAGCAGTGAAGGGGGGGACCACACCGGGGAGCTGTTTTTT.

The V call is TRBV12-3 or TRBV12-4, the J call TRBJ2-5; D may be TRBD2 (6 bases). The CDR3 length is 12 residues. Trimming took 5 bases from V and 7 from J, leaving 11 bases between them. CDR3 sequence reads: CASSTGVGTQYF. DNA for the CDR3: TGTGCCAGCAGTACGGGAGTTGGGACCCAGTACTTC.

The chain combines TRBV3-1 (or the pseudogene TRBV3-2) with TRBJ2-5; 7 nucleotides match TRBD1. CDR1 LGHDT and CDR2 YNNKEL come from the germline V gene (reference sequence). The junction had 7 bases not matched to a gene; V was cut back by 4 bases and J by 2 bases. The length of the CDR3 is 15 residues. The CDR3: CASSLPGTAQETQYF. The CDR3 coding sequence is TGTGCCAGCAGCCTCCCCGGGACAGCACAAGAGACCCAGTACTTC.